This T cell receptor (beta chain) was retrieved from a study of blood T cell repertoires in COVID-19 (dated by TCRdb to between 2020 and 2021). As for the study more broadly: Samples covering the acute and convalescent phases of COVID-19 were provided by collaborators in the United States, Italy and Spain. The samples were drawn from the first 160 participants of the ongoing ImmuneRACE study and from 950 to 1,500 subjects provided by 6 global collaborators. The dataset comprised deeply sampled blood TCRbeta repertoires from subjects exposed to, actively infected with, or recovered from COVID-19. HLA class I and class II types, where available, came from metadata supplied by the sample provider rather than from assay-based typing. The repertoires were released in a freely available public database meant as a resource for research on the immune response to SARS-CoV-2. Sample metadata almost always included a de-identified subject ID, COVID-19 status, age in years and sex. The prospective study material was composed of cDNA or gDNA derived from T cells, B-cell-depleted T cells, or PBMCs.

As regards this clone: The clone's antigen remains unknown. No base qualities exist here, and no much larger clone lies one base off it.

Whole blood was collected in K2EDTA tubes by collaborating institutions according to the institutions' own protocols. Collaborator samples were shipped for TCRbeta analysis as frozen whole blood, isolated PBMCs, or DNA extracted from either sample type. The research as a whole found: Clinical and demographic metadata were provided uncurated, with the amount varying by source and participant.

The immunoSEQ Assay, a bias-controlled multiplex PCR, was used to amplify TCRbeta CDR3 regions from genomic DNA. The paper's data handling went like this. Within the assay, amplification of reference gene primers was used to estimate how many nucleated cells each sample contained. To quantify the absolute abundance of each unique TCRbeta CDR3 rearrangement, sequence reads were collapsed and filtered. Productive Simpson clonality was computed per sample as the square root of Simpson's diversity index over productive rearrangements. Here the immuneACCESS table is served through TCRdb, limited to in-frame sequences with V and J called. Missing clones are a known gap in these copies; in checked studies unresolved V genes cover under half, and the rest lacks a known reason. From that table come the V and J calls and clone size; the DNA was used to work out D and trimming. For this sample there are roughly 100,000 clones; around 84% appear just once. Around 13% of the sample is held by the ten biggest clonotypes.

The junction carries 12 bases between V and J, which are trimmed by 4 bases and 5 bases respectively. CDR1 SGHRS and CDR2 YFSETQ were looked up in the germline V gene. The CDR3 runs 13 amino acids, cysteine and phenylalanine included. This entry keeps only the CDR3 DNA: 39 bases, framed from base 1. The chain is encoded by TRBV5-1 joined to TRBJ2-5; matching of 6 bases hints at TRBD1 as the D gene. The source of this sequence is a human donor in a cohort sampled during active COVID-19. The sequenced sample consisted of peripheral blood. The nucleotides are TGCGCCAGCAGCATGACAGGCGGGGAGACCCAGTACTTC. Its protein is CASSMTGGETQYF.